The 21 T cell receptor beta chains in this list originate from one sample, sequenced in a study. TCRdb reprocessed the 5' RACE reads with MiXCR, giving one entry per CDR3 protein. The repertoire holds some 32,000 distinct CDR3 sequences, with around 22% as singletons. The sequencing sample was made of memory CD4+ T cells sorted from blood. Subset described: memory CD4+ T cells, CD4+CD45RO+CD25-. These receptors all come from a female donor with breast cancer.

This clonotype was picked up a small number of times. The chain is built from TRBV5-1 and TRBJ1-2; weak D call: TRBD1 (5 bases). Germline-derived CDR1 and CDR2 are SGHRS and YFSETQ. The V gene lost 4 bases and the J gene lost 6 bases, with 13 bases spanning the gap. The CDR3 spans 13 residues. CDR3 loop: CASSTNLGDGYTF. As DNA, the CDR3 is TGCGCCAGCAGCACTAACCTGGGGGATGGCTACACCTTC.

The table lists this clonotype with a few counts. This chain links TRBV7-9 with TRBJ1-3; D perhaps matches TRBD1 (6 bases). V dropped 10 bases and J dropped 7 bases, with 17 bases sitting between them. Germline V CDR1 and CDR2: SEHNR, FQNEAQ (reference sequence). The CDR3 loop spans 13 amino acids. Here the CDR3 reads CATRRGRGNTIYF. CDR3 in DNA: TGTGCCACCCGCCGGGGTAGGGGGAACACCATATATTTT.

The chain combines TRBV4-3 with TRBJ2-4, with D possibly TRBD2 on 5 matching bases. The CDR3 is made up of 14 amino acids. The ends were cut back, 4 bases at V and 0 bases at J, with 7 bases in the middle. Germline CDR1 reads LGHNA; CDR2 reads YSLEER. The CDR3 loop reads CASSLGLAKNIQYF. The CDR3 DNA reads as TGCGCCAGCAGCCTAGGACTAGCCAAAAACATTCAGTACTTC.

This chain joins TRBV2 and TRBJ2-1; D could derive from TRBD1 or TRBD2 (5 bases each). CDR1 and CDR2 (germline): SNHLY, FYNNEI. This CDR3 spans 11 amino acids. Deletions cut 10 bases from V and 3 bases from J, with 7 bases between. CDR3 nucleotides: TGTGCCACGGGACGCTACAATGAGCAGTTCTTC. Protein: CATGRYNEQFF. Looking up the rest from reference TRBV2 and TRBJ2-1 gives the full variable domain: EPEVTQTPSHQVTQMGQEVILRCVPISNHLYFYWYRQILGQKVEFLVSFYNNEISEKSEIFDDQFSVERPDGSNFTLKIRSTKLEDSAMYFCATGRYNEQFFGPGTRLTVL.

CDR3 bases: TGTGCCACCTCCGTGTCCCGGGACAGGGATTCGAACACCGGGGAGCTGTTTTTT. It translates to CATSVSRDRDSNTGELFF. This chain joins TRBV24-1 and TRBJ2-2; the match to TRBD1 covers 9 bases. CDR3 length: 18 residues. The V gene's germline CDR1 is KGHDR and CDR2 SFDVKD. V shed 9 bases and J 0 bases; nucleotides not matched to a gene: 13.

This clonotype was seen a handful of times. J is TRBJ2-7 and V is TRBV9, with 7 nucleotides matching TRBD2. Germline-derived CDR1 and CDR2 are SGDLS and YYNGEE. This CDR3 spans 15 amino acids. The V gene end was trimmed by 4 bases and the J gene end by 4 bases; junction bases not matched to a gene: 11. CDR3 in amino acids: CASSSLAAGEYEQYF. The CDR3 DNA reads TGTGCCAGCAGCTCCCTCGCGGCGGGGGAATACGAGCAGTACTTC.

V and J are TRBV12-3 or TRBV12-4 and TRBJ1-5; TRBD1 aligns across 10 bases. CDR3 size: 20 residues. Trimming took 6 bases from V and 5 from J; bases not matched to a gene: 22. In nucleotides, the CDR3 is TGTGCCAGCAGCCCCCCGACCGGGACAGGGGAAAGACCTGCCGATCAGCCCCAGCATTTT. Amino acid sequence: CASSPPTGTGERPADQPQHF.

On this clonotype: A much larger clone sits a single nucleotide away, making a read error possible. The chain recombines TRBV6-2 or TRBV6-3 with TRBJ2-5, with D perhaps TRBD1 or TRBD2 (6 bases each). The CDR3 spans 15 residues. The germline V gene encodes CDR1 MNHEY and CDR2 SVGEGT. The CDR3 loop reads CTSKFEWGALETQYF. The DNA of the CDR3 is TGTACCAGCAAGTTCGAATGGGGGGCACTGGAGACCCAGTACTTC.

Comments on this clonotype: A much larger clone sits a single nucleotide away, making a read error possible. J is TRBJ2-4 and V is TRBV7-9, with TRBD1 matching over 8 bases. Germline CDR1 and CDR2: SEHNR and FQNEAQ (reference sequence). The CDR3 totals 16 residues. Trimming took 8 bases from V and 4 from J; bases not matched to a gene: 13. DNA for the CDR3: TGTGCCAGCGGATCGTCCCAGGGGGCTAAGAAAAACATTCAGTACTTC. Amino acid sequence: CASGSSQGAKKNIQYF.

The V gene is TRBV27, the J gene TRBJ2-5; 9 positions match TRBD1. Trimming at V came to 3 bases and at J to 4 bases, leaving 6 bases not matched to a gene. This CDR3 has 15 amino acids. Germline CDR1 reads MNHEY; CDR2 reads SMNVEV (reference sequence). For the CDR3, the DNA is TGTGCCAGCAGTTTGAACAGGGGGCGGTCAGAGACCCAGTACTTC. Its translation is CASSLNRGRSETQYF.

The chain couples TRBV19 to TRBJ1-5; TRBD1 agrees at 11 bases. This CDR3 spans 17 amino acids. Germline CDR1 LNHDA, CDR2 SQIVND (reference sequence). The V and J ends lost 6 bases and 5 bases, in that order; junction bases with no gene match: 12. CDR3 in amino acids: CASRRDPDRGRDQPQHF. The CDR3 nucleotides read TGTGCCAGTAGAAGAGACCCGGACAGGGGGCGCGATCAGCCCCAGCATTTT.

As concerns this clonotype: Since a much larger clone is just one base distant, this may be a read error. In DNA, the CDR3 is TGTGCCACCAGTGGATTCCAGATGGAGCAGCTCTTC. Amino acids: CATSGFQMEQLF. The chain couples TRBV24-1 to TRBJ2-1; unclear D gene. Per germline, CDR1 KGHDR and CDR2 SFDVKD. This CDR3 comprises 12 residues.

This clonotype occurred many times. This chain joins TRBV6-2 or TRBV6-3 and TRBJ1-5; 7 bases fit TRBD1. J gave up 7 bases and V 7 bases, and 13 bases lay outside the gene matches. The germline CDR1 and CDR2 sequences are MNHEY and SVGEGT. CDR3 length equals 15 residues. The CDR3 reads CASNPLGAGGQPQHF. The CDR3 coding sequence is TGTGCCAGCAACCCACTCGGGGCAGGGGGGCAGCCCCAGCATTTT.

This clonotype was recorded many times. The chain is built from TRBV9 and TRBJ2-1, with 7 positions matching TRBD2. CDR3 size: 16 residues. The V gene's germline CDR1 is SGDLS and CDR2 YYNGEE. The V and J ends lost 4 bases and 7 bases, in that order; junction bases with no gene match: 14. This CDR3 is CASSPTGAGAGNEQFF. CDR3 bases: TGTGCCAGCAGCCCGACCGGGGCGGGAGCTGGTAATGAGCAGTTCTTC. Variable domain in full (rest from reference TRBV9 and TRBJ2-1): DSGVTQTPKHLITATGQRVTLRCSPRSGDLSVYWYQQSLDQGLQFLIQYYNGEERAKGNILERFSAQQFPDLHSELNLSSLELGDSALYFCASSPTGAGAGNEQFFGPGTRLTVL.

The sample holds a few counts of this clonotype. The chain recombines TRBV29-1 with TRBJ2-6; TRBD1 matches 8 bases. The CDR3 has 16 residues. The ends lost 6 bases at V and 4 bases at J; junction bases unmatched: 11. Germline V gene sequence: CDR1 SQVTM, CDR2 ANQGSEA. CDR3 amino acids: CSVLSDRVSGANVLTF. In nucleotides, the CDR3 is TGCAGCGTGTTATCGGACAGGGTGTCAGGGGCCAACGTCCTGACTTTC.

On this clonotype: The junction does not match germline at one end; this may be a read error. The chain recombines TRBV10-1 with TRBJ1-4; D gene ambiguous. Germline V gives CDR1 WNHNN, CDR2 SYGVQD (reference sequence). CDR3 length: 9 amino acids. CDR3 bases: TGCGCCCGCAAGGACGGAAGATCTTTT. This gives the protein CARKDGRSF.

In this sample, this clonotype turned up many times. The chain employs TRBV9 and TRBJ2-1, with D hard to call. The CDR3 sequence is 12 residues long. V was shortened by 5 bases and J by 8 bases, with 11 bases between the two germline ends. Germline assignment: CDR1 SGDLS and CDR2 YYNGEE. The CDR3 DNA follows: TGTGCCAGCAGTCCCAATCTCCATGAGCAGTTCTTC. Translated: CASSPNLHEQFF.

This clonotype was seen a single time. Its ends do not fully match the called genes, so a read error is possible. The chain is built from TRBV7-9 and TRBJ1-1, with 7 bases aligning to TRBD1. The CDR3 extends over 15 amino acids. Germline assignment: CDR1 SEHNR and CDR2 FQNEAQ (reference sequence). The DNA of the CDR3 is TGTGCCAGCAACTTAGCACAGGGGCGAAACACTGAAGCTTTCTTT. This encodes CASNLAQGRNTEAFF.

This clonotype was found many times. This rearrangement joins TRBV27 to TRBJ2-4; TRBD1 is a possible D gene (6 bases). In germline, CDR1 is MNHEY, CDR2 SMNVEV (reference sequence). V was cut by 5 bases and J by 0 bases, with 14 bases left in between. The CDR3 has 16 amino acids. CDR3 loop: CASSLRDTLAKNIQYF. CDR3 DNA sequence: TGTGCCAGCAGTCTAAGGGACACCTTAGCCAAAAACATTCAGTACTTC.

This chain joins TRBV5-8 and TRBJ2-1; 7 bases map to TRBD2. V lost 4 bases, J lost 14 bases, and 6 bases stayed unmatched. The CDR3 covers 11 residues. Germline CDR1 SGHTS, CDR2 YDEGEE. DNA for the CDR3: TGTGCCAGCAGCCTCGGACTAGAGAAGTTCTTC. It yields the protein CASSLGLEKFF.

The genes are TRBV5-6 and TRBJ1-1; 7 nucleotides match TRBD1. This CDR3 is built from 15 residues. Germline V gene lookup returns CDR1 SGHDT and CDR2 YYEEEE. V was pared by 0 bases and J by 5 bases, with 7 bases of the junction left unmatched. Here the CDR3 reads CASSLEGRGKTEAFF. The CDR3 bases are TGTGCCAGCAGCTTGGAGGGCAGGGGGAAAACTGAAGCTTTCTTT.